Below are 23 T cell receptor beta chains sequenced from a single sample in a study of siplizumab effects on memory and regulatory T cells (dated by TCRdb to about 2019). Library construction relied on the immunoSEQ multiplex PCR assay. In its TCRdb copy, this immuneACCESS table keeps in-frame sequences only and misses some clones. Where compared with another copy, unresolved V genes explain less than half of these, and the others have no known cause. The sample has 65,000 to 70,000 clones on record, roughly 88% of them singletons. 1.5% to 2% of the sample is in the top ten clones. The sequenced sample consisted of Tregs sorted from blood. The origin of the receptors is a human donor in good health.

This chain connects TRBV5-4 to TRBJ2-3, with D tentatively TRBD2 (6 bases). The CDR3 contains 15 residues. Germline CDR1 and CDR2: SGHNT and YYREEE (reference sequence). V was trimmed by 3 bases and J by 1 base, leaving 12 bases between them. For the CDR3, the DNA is TGTGCCAGCAGCTCCGGGACTCCAGGCACAGATACGCAGTATTTT. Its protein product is CASSSGTPGTDTQYF.

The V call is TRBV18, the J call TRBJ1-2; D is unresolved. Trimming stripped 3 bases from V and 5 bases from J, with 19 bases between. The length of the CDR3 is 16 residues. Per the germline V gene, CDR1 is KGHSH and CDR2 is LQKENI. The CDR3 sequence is CASSPLRPGGEYGYTF. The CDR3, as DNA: TGTGCCAGCTCACCTCTCCGTCCAGGCGGGGAATATGGCTACACCTTC.

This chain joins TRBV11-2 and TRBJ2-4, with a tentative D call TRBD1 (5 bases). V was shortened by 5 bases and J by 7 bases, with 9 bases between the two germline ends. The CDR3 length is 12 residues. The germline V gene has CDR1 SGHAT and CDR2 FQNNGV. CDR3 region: CASSPQGNIQYF. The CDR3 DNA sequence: TGTGCCAGCAGCCCCCAGGGTAACATTCAGTACTTC.

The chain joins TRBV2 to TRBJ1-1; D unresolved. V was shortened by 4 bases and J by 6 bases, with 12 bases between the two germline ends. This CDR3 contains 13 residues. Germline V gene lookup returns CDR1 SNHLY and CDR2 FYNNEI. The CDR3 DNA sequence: TGTGCCAGCAGTGTGGAAAGGAGGGCTGAAGCTTTCTTT. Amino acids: CASSVERRAEAFF.

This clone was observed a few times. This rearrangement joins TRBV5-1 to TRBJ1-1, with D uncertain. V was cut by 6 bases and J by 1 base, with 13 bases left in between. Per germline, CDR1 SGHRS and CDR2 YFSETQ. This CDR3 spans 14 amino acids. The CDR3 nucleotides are TGCGCCAGCATGAAGGACCCAGGGAACACTGAAGCTTTCTTT. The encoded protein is CASMKDPGNTEAFF.

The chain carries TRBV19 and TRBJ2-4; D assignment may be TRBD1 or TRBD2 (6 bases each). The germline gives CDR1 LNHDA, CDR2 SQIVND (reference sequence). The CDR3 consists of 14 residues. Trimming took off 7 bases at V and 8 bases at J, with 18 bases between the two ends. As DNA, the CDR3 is TGTGCCAGTACCCAAAGGGGGGCCCGGGACATTCAGTACTTC. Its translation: CASTQRGARDIQYF.

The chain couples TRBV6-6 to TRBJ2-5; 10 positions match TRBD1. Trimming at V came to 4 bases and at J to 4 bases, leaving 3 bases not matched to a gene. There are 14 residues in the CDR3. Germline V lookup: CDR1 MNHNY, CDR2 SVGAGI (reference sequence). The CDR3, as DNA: TGTGCCAGCAGTTGGACAGGGGGGATAGAGACCCAGTACTTC. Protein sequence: CASSWTGGIETQYF.

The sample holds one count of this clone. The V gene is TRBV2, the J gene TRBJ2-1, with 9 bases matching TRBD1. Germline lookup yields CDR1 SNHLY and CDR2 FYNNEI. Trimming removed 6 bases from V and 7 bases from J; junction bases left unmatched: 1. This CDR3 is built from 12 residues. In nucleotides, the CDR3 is TGTGCCAGCAGAGGGACAGGGAATGAGCAGTTCTTC. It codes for CASRGTGNEQFF.

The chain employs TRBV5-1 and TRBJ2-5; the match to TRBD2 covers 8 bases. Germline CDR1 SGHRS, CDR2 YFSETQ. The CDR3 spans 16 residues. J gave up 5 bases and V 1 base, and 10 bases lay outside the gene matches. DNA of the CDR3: TGCGCCAGCAGCTTGTTTGTCGGGAGGGCCATGGAGACCCAGTACTTC. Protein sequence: CASSLFVGRAMETQYF.

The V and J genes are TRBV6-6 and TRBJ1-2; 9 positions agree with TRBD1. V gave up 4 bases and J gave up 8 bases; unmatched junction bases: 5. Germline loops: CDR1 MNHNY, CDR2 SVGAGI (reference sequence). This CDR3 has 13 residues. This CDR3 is CASSLGQGGGYTF. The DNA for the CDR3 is TGTGCCAGCAGTTTGGGACAGGGTGGGGGCTACACCTTC.

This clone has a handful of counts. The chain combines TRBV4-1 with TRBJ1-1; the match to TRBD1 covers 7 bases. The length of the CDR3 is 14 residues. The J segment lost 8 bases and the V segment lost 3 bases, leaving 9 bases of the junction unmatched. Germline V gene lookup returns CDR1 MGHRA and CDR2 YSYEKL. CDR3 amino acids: CASSQEYRGVEAFF. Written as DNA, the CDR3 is TGCGCCAGCAGCCAGGAGTACAGGGGAGTGGAAGCTTTCTTT.

CDR3 DNA: TGTGCCAGCAGTGAACAGGTCTATGGCTACACCTTC. As protein: CASSEQVYGYTF. V gene TRBV6-1 combines with J gene TRBJ1-2, with no clear D. The CDR3 is 12 residues long. The V end was cut by 2 bases, the J end by 4 bases, with 5 bases between. CDR1 and CDR2 (germline): MNHNS, SASEGT.

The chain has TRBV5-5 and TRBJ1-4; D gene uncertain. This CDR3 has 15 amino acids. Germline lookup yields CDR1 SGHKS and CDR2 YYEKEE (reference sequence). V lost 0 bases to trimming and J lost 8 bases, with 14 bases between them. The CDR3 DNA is TGTGCCAGCAGCTTGGAAGGTCTGCTTCGGGAAAAACTGTTTTTT. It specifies CASSLEGLLREKLFF.

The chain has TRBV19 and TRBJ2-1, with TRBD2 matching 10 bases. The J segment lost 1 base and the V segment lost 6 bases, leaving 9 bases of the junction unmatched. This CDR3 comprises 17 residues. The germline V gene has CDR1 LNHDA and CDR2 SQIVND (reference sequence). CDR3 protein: CASRRSASGSSYNEQFF. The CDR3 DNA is TGTGCCAGTAGAAGGAGTGCTAGCGGGAGTTCCTACAATGAGCAGTTCTTC. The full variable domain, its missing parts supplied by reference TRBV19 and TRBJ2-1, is DGGITQSPKYLFRKEGQNVTLSCEQNLNHDAMYWYRQDPGQGLRLIYYSQIVNDFQKGDIAEGYSVSREKKESFPLTVTSAQKNPTAFYLCASRRSASGSSYNEQFFGPGTRLTVL.

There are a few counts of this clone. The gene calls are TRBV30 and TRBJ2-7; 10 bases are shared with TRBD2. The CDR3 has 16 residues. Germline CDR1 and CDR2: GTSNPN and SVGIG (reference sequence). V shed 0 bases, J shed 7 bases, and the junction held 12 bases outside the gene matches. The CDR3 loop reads CAWSVFLALAGKEQYF. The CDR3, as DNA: TGTGCCTGGAGTGTTTTCCTGGCACTAGCGGGAAAAGAGCAGTACTTC.

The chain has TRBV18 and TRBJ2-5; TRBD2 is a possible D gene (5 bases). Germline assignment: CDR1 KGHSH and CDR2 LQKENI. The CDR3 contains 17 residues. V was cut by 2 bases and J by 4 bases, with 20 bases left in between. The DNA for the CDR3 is TGTGCCAGCTCACCAAGGGTAGCGATGAGTGGTGGAGAGACCCAGTACTTC. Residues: CASSPRVAMSGGETQYF.

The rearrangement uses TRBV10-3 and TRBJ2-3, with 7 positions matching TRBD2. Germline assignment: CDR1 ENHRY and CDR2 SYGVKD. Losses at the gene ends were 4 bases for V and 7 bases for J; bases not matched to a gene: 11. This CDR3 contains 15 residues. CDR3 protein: CAISVEGGPGNTQYF. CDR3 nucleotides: TGTGCCATCAGTGTAGAGGGAGGGCCGGGGAATACGCAGTATTTT.

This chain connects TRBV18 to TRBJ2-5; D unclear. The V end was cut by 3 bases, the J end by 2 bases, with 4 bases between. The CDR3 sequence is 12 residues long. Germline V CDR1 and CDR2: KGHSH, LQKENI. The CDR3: CASSPGQETQYF. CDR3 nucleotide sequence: TGTGCCAGCTCACCGGGGCAAGAGACCCAGTACTTC.

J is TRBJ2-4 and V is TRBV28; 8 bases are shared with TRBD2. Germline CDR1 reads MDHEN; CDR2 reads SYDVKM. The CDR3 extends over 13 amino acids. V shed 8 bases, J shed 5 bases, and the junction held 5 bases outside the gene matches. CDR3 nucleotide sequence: TGTGCCAGCCACGGGGGGGCCGAAAACATTCAGTACTTC. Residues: CASHGGAENIQYF.

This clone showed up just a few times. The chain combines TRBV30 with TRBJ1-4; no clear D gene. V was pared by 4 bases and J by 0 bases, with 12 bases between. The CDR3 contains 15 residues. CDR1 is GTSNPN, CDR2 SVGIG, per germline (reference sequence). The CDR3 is CAWKRTSATNEKLFF. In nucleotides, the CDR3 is TGTGCCTGGAAGAGGACCAGTGCAACTAATGAAAAACTGTTTTTT.

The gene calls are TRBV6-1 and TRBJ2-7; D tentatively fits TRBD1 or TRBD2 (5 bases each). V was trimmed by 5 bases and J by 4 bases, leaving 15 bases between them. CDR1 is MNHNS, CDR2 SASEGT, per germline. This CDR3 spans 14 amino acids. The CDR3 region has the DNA TGTGCCAGCAGTATGGGACGGAAGCTTTACGAGCAGTACTTC. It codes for CASSMGRKLYEQYF.

In nucleotides, the CDR3 is TGTGCCACCAGCAGAGATACTCCTGCAGATACGCAGTATTTT. This codes for CATSRDTPADTQYF. This sequence joins TRBV15 and TRBJ2-3; D remains unclear. This CDR3 spans 14 amino acids. From germline, CDR1 is LNHNV and CDR2 YYDKDF (reference sequence). The ends were cut back, 0 bases at V and 4 bases at J, with 8 bases in the middle.

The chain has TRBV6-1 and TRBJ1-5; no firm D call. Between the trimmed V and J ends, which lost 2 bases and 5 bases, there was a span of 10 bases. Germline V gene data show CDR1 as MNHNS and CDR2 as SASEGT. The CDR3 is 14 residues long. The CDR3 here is CASSEWGEDQPQHF. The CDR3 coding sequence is TGTGCCAGCAGTGAATGGGGTGAGGATCAGCCCCAGCATTTT.